Each of the 12 T cell receptor beta chains below was sequenced from the same sample in a study of CD8+ T cells in alopecia areata. Described treatment: oral pan-JAK inhibitor, 5-10 mg twice daily. Collected material from alopecia areata patients comprised lesional scalp punch biopsies and peripheral blood. Extraction and reverse transcription of RNA yielded cDNA as the sequencing template. Method: immunoSEQ multiplex PCR; TCRdb's copy keeps in-frame clones and lacks some. Here the sample spans almost 4,500 clones, less than 65% being singletons. The material sequenced was skin, taken at roughly week 36, from a patient treated with tofacitinib. These receptors were obtained from a human donor with alopecia areata.

J is TRBJ2-3 and V is TRBV2; D gene uncertain. Trimming removed 1 base from V and 0 bases from J, with 11 bases in between. CDR3 length: 16 residues. Germline CDR1 and CDR2: SNHLY and FYNNEI. In DNA form, the CDR3 reads TGTGCCAGCAGTGAAGGTCGGACGGTTAGCACAGATACGCAGTATTTT. Its protein product is CASSEGRTVSTDTQYF.

V gene TRBV6-1 combines with J gene TRBJ2-1; D uncertain. With 8 bases removed from V and 0 bases from J, the gap between germline ends came to 8 bases. CDR1 MNHNS and CDR2 SASEGT come from the germline V gene. The CDR3 sequence is 13 residues long. CDR3 residues: CASWFSSYNEQFF. CDR3 nucleotides: TGTGCCAGCTGGTTTAGCTCCTACAATGAGCAGTTCTTC.

In this sample, this clone turned up a few times. The rearrangement joins TRBV4-3 to TRBJ2-7; D might be TRBD1 (5 bases). CDR3 length: 18 amino acids. V dropped 3 bases and J dropped 5 bases, with 26 bases sitting between them. In germline, CDR1 is LGHNA, CDR2 YSLEER. The CDR3: CASSHARGLGREHHEQYF. The CDR3 region has the DNA TGCGCCAGCAGCCACGCCCGTGGATTAGGCAGGGAACACCACGAGCAGTACTTC.

This clone was seen once. The chain employs TRBV18 and TRBJ1-1; tentatively, D is TRBD1 (5 bases). Trimming removed 4 bases from V and 4 bases from J, with 25 bases in between. The CDR3 spans 18 residues. Germline CDR1 and CDR2: KGHSH and LQKENI. CDR3 amino acids: CASSQTTGYGGLGTEAFF. In nucleotides, the CDR3 is TGTGCCAGCTCACAGACAACAGGATATGGCGGGCTGGGCACTGAAGCTTTCTTT.

This sequence joins TRBV6-5 and TRBJ1-5; 8 bases match TRBD1. This CDR3 has 14 amino acids. CDR1 and CDR2 from the germline V gene are MNHEY and SVGAGI. V lost 8 bases and J lost 1; bases outside the gene matches: 4. The CDR3 sequence: CASAGQGSNQPQHF. CDR3 DNA sequence: TGTGCCAGCGCAGGACAGGGAAGCAATCAGCCCCAGCATTTT.

The chain links TRBV30 to TRBJ2-7, with D unclear. Germline V gene lookup returns CDR1 GTSNPN and CDR2 SVGIG (reference sequence). V dropped 1 base and J dropped 2 bases, with 3 bases sitting between them. The CDR3 is 11 amino acids. In nucleotides, the CDR3 is TGTGCCTGGAGTGCGACCTACGAGCAGTACTTC. Protein: CAWSATYEQYF.

The V and J genes are TRBV2 and TRBJ2-7; D is tentatively TRBD1 or TRBD2 (5 bases each). Germline V lookup: CDR1 SNHLY, CDR2 FYNNEI. The germline V and J ends were trimmed by 5 bases and 6 bases, with 14 bases remaining between them. There are 13 residues in the CDR3. The CDR3 region has the DNA TGTGCCAGCAGTCCCCTGCGAGGGGTCGAGCAGTACTTC. Its translation: CASSPLRGVEQYF.

This chain uses TRBV5-1 with TRBJ2-7; D unclear. Germline CDR1 SGHRS, CDR2 YFSETQ. V dropped 4 bases and J dropped 0 bases, with 11 bases sitting between them. The CDR3 consists of 14 residues. The CDR3 DNA is TGCGCCAGCAGCAGGGATCACGGCTCCTACGAGCAGTACTTC. It specifies CASSRDHGSYEQYF.

The sample holds one count of this clone. The chain carries TRBV27 and TRBJ2-2, with D tentatively TRBD2 (5 bases). Germline CDR1 and CDR2: MNHEY and SMNVEV (reference sequence). The CDR3 consists of 14 residues. Trimming cost V 10 bases and J 2 bases, with 14 bases left between them. The CDR3: CAIKQLGNTGELFF. The CDR3 DNA reads as TGTGCCATCAAACAACTAGGAAACACCGGGGAGCTGTTTTTT.

The J gene is TRBJ1-5, the V gene TRBV18; a weak D match, TRBD1 (6 bases). CDR1 is KGHSH and CDR2 is LQKENI in the germline V gene. This CDR3 is built from 14 residues. Trimming took off 3 bases at V and 8 bases at J, with 14 bases between the two ends. The CDR3 bases are TGTGCCAGCTCACCGGGGGCGATACCCGAGCCCCAGCATTTT. Amino acids: CASSPGAIPEPQHF.

This clone was observed a handful of times. The gene calls are TRBV5-4 and TRBJ2-5; 8 positions match TRBD2. CDR3 length equals 14 residues. V lost 4 bases and J lost 2; bases outside the gene matches: 4. Germline V gene data show CDR1 as SGHNT and CDR2 as YYREEE (reference sequence). The CDR3 sequence is CASSQTSDQETQYF. The CDR3 DNA is TGTGCCAGCAGCCAGACTAGCGATCAAGAGACCCAGTACTTC.

The rearrangement uses TRBV19 and TRBJ1-1; a weak D match, TRBD1 (6 bases). Looked up from germline, CDR1 is LNHDA and CDR2 is SQIVND (reference sequence). V was shortened by 4 bases and J by 0 bases, with 12 bases between the two germline ends. CDR3 size: 15 residues. The CDR3: CASSTQHRVNTEAFF. CDR3 coding DNA: TGTGCCAGTAGTACCCAACACAGGGTGAACACTGAAGCTTTCTTT. Variable domain in full (rest from reference TRBV19 and TRBJ1-1): DGGITQSPKYLFRKEGQNVTLSCEQNLNHDAMYWYRQDPGQGLRLIYYSQIVNDFQKGDIAEGYSVSREKKESFPLTVTSAQKNPTAFYLCASSTQHRVNTEAFFGQGTRLTVV.